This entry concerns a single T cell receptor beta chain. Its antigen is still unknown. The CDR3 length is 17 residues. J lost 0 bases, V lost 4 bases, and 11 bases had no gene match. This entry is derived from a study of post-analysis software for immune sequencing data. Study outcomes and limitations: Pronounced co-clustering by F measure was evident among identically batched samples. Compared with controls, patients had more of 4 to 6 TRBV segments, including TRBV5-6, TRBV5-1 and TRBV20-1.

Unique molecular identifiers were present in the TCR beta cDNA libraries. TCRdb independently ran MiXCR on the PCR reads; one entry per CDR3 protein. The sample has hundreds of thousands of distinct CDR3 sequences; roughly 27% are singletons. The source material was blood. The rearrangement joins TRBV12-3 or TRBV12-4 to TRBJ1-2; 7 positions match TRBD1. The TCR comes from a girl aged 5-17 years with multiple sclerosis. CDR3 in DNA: TGTGCCAGCAGTTCGTCGTACAGGACAGGCCCTAACTATGGCTACACCTTC. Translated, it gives CASSSSYRTGPNYGYTF.